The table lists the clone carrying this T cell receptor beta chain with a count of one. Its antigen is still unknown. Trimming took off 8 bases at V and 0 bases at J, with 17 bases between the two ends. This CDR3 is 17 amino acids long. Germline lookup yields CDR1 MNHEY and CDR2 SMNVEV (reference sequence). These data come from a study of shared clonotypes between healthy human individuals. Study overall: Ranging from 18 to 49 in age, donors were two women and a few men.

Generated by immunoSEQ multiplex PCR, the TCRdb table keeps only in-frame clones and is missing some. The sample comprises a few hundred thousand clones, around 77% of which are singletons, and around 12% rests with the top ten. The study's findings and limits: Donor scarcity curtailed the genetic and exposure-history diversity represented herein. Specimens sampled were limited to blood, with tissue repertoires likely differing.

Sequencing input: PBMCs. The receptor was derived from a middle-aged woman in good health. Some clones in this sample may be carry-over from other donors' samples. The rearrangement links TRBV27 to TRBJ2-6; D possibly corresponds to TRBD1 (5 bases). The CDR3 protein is CASSPLGQISGANVLTF. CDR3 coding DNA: TGTGCCAGCTCTCCACTGGGGCAGATCTCTGGGGCCAACGTCCTGACTTTC.